One and the same sample provided the 8 T cell receptor beta chains below, sequenced in a study of T cells in Graves' hyperthyroidism and ophthalmopathy. Template material for amplifying TCR beta CDR3 regions consisted of RNA transcripts. First-round RT-PCR targeting the TCR CDR3 was performed with the HTBI primer set. TCRdb recomputed calls from the multiplex PCR reads with MiXCR, one row per CDR3 protein. The repertoire holds hundreds of thousands of distinct CDR3 sequences, with about 14% as singletons. The material sequenced was blood. Every receptor here comes from a woman in her forties with Graves' ophthalmopathy.

In this sample, this clonotype turned up many times. The rearrangement links TRBV28 to TRBJ1-1; D unresolved. The germline V and J ends were trimmed by 1 base and 8 bases, with 14 bases remaining between them. CDR1 and CDR2 from the germline V gene are MDHEN and SYDVKM. The CDR3 contains 14 residues. Here the CDR3 reads CASSLSHSPTEAFF. In DNA form, the CDR3 reads TGTGCCAGCAGTTTATCCCACTCCCCTACGGAAGCTTTCTTT.

This clonotype was seen many times. This rearrangement joins TRBV7-3 to TRBJ2-2; the match to TRBD2 covers 7 bases. The CDR3 extends over 18 amino acids. V lost 5 bases, J lost 0 bases, and 12 bases stayed unmatched. Looked up from germline, CDR1 is SGHTA and CDR2 is FQGTGA. The CDR3, as DNA: TGTGCCAGCAGCCGACTAGCCGGGGCCACCTCGAACACCGGGGAGCTGTTTTTT. Translating it yields CASSRLAGATSNTGELFF.

The V gene is TRBV18, the J gene TRBJ1-1, with D possibly matching TRBD1 (6 bases). The CDR3 has 13 amino acids. V was trimmed by 2 bases and J by 6 bases, leaving 10 bases between them. Germline V gene lookup returns CDR1 KGHSH and CDR2 LQKENI. In DNA, the CDR3 is TGTGCCAGCTCACCAGGACAGACCGCTGAAGCTTTCTTT. Protein product: CASSPGQTAEAFF.

Many counts were recorded for this clonotype. The gene calls are TRBV20-1 and TRBJ1-1, with 7 bases identical to TRBD1. Germline CDR1 reads DFQATT; CDR2 reads SNEGSKA (reference sequence). The CDR3 runs to 16 residues. V lost 0 bases and J lost 3; bases outside the gene matches: 10. The CDR3 coding sequence is TGCAGTGCTAGAGATGTGTTTACAGGGGCCCACACTGAAGCTTTCTTT. This translates into CSARDVFTGAHTEAFF.

This clonotype has more than one count but fewer than ten. The chain is built from TRBV20-1 and TRBJ2-1; D is perhaps TRBD1 or TRBD2 (6 bases each). The ends were cut back, 3 bases at V and 10 bases at J, with 19 bases in the middle. CDR3 length equals 14 residues. Germline CDR1 reads DFQATT; CDR2 reads SNEGSKA (reference sequence). CDR3 sequence: CSASGLGGLGEQFF. Written as DNA, the CDR3 is TGCAGTGCTAGTGGTCTTGGGGGGCTTGGCGAGCAGTTCTTC.

The gene calls are TRBV7-2 and TRBJ2-7; unclear D gene. V lost 6 bases, J lost 4 bases, and 13 bases lay in between. Germline V lookup: CDR1 SGHTA, CDR2 FQGNSA. This CDR3 comprises 13 residues. CDR3 sequence: CASRSSAGYEQYF. The CDR3, as DNA: TGTGCCAGCAGGTCATCCGCCGGGTACGAGCAGTACTTC. The variable domain in full, with the rest retrieved from reference TRBV7-2 and TRBJ2-7, is GAGVSQSPSNKVTEKGKDVELRCDPISGHTALYWYRQSLGQGLEFLIYFQGNSAPDKSGLPSDRFSAERTGGSVSTLTIQRTQQEDSAVYLCASRSSAGYEQYFGPGTRLTVT.

The rearrangement links TRBV19 to TRBJ2-7, with D possibly TRBD1 on 6 matching bases. This CDR3 comprises 14 residues. Trimming left V 3 bases short and J 3 bases short, with 12 bases between. The germline gives CDR1 LNHDA, CDR2 SQIVND (reference sequence). The CDR3 DNA is TGTGCCAGTAGTATGGCAGGGGACGGCTACGAGCAGTACTTC. Protein sequence: CASSMAGDGYEQYF.

This clonotype occurred many times. The germline gene is not matched at one end of the junction; a read error may be the cause. The rearrangement links TRBV5-1 to TRBJ2-7, with D perhaps TRBD1 or TRBD2 (5 bases each). The germline V gene has CDR1 SGHRS and CDR2 YFSETQ. The CDR3 sequence is 13 residues long. The CDR3 loop reads CASSLGRDYEQYF. CDR3 bases: TGTGCCAGCAGTTTGGGACGGGATTACGAGCAGTACTTC.